The clone carrying this TCR beta chain showed up just a few times. Libraries were prepared by immunoSEQ multiplex PCR; TCRdb keeps only in-frame clonotypes and omits some of them. The sample lists fewer than 75,000 clones, 90% to 95% occurring once. The data stem from a study of OX40 agonist ivuxolimab in advanced cancers. Between the trimmed V and J ends, which lost 0 bases and 7 bases, there was a span of 20 bases. The CDR3 covers 17 residues. From germline, CDR1 is SGHRS and CDR2 YFSETQ. The specimen comprised CD4+ or CD8+ T cells sorted from blood, sampled in a trial of the OX40 agonist ivuxolimab. The chain has TRBV5-1 and TRBJ2-1; the D gene could be TRBD1 or TRBD2 (6 bases each). The clonotype originates from an adult with an advanced solid tumor such as melanoma, head and neck, liver or kidney cancer. The CDR3 here is CASSLVGGRGEGNEQFF. In DNA form, the CDR3 reads TGCGCCAGCAGCTTGGTTGGGGGGCGCGGAGAGGGAAATGAGCAGTTCTTC.